These T cell receptor beta chains were read from a single sample in a study of graft-versus-host responses after intestinal transplantation. Antigen specificity for these receptors is unknown. TCRdb keeps only in-frame clones here, not all; method: immunoSEQ multiplex PCR. The top ten hold roughly 0.17% of the sample, which has more than 95,000 clones, roughly 92% seen once. The material was unstimulated CD4+ T cells sorted from spleen or lymph node cells, obtained before intestinal transplant. Source of these receptors: a human donor who received an intestinal transplant. CDR3s include the opening cysteine and the closing phenylalanine or tryptophan. Fields, in order: CDR3 length, V gene, clone size, J gene, CDR3 protein. Rows may omit the clone size; those that give it use once, few, many or a size class.

cdr3_length: 13
v_call: TRBV30
clone_size: .
j_call: TRBJ2-7
cdr3_aa: CAWAQDNSYEQYF

cdr3_length: 14
v_call: TRBV5-1
clone_size: .
j_call: TRBJ1-1
cdr3_aa: CASSLDGRNTEAFF

cdr3_length: 14
v_call: TRBV5-5
clone_size: once
j_call: TRBJ1-6
cdr3_aa: CASSLRIPDSPLHF

cdr3_length: 15
v_call: TRBV6-1
clone_size: .
j_call: TRBJ2-1
cdr3_aa: CASIRDSFSYNEQFF

cdr3_length: 14
v_call: TRBV6-1
clone_size: .
j_call: TRBJ1-1
cdr3_aa: CASSSKEGPFRAFF

cdr3_length: 18
v_call: TRBV11-2
clone_size: .
j_call: TRBJ1-6
cdr3_aa: CASSSGQVKYSYNSPLHF

cdr3_length: 13
v_call: TRBV30
clone_size: .
j_call: TRBJ2-5
cdr3_aa: CAWSVMLGETQYF

cdr3_length: 17
v_call: TRBV6-4
clone_size: .
j_call: TRBJ2-3
cdr3_aa: CASSETLSWNRGDTQYF

cdr3_length: 14
v_call: TRBV5-6
clone_size: .
j_call: TRBJ2-7
cdr3_aa: CASSKGQGAREQYF

cdr3_length: 16
v_call: TRBV7-2
clone_size: .
j_call: TRBJ2-5
cdr3_aa: CASSSEGLAGQETQYF

cdr3_length: 15
v_call: TRBV7-6
clone_size: .
j_call: TRBJ1-1
cdr3_aa: CASSSTRYFNTEAFF

cdr3_length: 12
v_call: TRBV6-6
clone_size: .
j_call: TRBJ1-2
cdr3_aa: CASSRQGDGYTF

cdr3_length: 17
v_call: TRBV5-4
clone_size: once
j_call: TRBJ2-5
cdr3_aa: CASSLLRLAGFQETQYF

cdr3_length: 14
v_call: TRBV19
clone_size: .
j_call: TRBJ1-2
cdr3_aa: CASSPGQQNYGYTF

cdr3_length: 14
v_call: TRBV7-6
clone_size: .
j_call: TRBJ1-3
cdr3_aa: CASSLVPGLDTIYF

cdr3_length: 15
v_call: TRBV21-1
clone_size: .
j_call: TRBJ2-7
cdr3_aa: CASSKQREGGYEQYF

cdr3_length: 16
v_call: TRBV7-2
clone_size: once
j_call: TRBJ2-7
cdr3_aa: CASSRPTQGSAYEQYF

cdr3_length: 15
v_call: TRBV11-1
clone_size: .
j_call: TRBJ2-7
cdr3_aa: CASSLRSSGTYEQYF

cdr3_length: 14
v_call: TRBV11-2
clone_size: .
j_call: TRBJ1-6
cdr3_aa: CASSQDREVSPLHF

cdr3_length: 14
v_call: TRBV6-1
clone_size: .
j_call: TRBJ1-2
cdr3_aa: CASSETRTGGGYTF

cdr3_length: 15
v_call: TRBV28
clone_size: .
j_call: TRBJ2-7
cdr3_aa: CASSSVGGGTDEQYF

cdr3_length: 17
v_call: TRBV27
clone_size: .
j_call: TRBJ1-2
cdr3_aa: CASSFNFVQGLSYGYTF